These 15 T cell receptor beta chains originate from one sample sequenced in a study of T cells expressing NK-cell markers. TCRdb re-analyzed the 5' RACE reads; it lists each CDR3 protein once, without DNA. The ten top clones account for roughly 4.2%, within a sample of 300,000 or so distinct CDR3 sequences. The sample comprised blood T cells: a sorted CD56 or NKG2C T cell subset, CD4+ or CD8+ T cells, or bulk PBMC T cells (not recorded which). The receptors shown here come from a woman aged 18 to 75 in good health.

This rearrangement joins TRBV25-1 to TRBJ2-7; the TCRdb D gene call, TRBD1, has no DNA to confirm it. Germline CDR1 and CDR2: MGHDK and SYGVNS. This CDR3 has 16 amino acids. CDR3 region: CASRKSSGTGGYEQYF.

This rearrangement joins TRBV7-2 to TRBJ2-3. The germline CDR1 and CDR2 sequences are SGHTA and FQGNSA. This CDR3 has 11 residues. CDR3 sequence reads: CASSFTNTQYF.

The chain combines TRBV6-4 with TRBJ2-1; the D gene TCRdb calls, TRBD2, cannot be checked with no DNA. Germline V gene sequence: CDR1 MRHNA, CDR2 SNTAGT. The CDR3 extends over 15 amino acids. The CDR3 sequence is CASSGTSGSGHEQFF.

V and J are TRBV29-1 and TRBJ2-3. Germline loops: CDR1 SQVTM, CDR2 ANQGSEA. The length of the CDR3 is 13 residues. CDR3 loop: CSATADRTDTQYF.

This rearrangement joins TRBV30 to TRBJ2-5. The CDR3 has 11 amino acids. The germline gives CDR1 GTSNPN, CDR2 SVGIG (reference sequence). Here the CDR3 reads CAWSVDETQYF.

The CDR3 sequence: CASGSGRRADTQYF. The chain couples TRBV6-1 to TRBJ2-3; TCRdb's D call, TRBD2, is unchecked because there is no DNA. Germline CDR1 MNHNS, CDR2 SASEGT. The length of the CDR3 is 14 residues.

The rearrangement links TRBV29-1 to TRBJ2-1; TCRdb calls TRBD1, which cannot be checked without DNA. There are 17 residues in the CDR3. CDR1 SQVTM and CDR2 ANQGSEA come from the germline V gene. CDR3 region: CSVARHKQGSSYNEQFF.

This chain joins TRBV27 and TRBJ2-1; checking the TCRdb D call of TRBD2 is not possible without DNA. The CDR3 is 16 amino acids. CDR1 is MNHEY and CDR2 is SMNVEV in the germline V gene (reference sequence). This CDR3 is CASSSLGRPWGNEQFF.

The chain has TRBV5-1 and TRBJ1-1; TCRdb proposes TRBD1, but this gene call is untestable without DNA. The germline V gene encodes CDR1 SGHRS and CDR2 YFSETQ. CDR3 length equals 14 residues. The CDR3 sequence: CASSLEAVGGPAFF.

The genes are TRBV29-1 and TRBJ1-1; the TCRdb D gene call, TRBD1, has no DNA to confirm it. Germline-derived CDR1 and CDR2 are SQVTM and ANQGSEA. The CDR3 length is 12 residues. The CDR3 protein is CSARPGQGFAFF.

The chain's CDR3 is CASGGFTDTQYF. V usage is TRBV7-2 and J usage is TRBJ2-3. Per germline, CDR1 SGHTA and CDR2 FQGNSA. The length of the CDR3 is 12 residues. The full variable domain, with the rest looked up from reference TRBV7-2 and TRBJ2-3, is GAGVSQSPSNKVTEKGKDVELRCDPISGHTALYWYRQSLGQGLEFLIYFQGNSAPDKSGLPSDRFSAERTGGSVSTLTIQRTQQEDSAVYLCASGGFTDTQYFGPGTRLTVL.

The CDR3 protein is CSARGDRYQETQYF. This chain uses TRBV20-1 with TRBJ2-5; TCRdb's D call, TRBD1, is unchecked because there is no DNA. The CDR3 extends over 14 amino acids. Germline V lookup: CDR1 DFQATT, CDR2 SNEGSKA (reference sequence).

V and J are TRBV11-2 and TRBJ2-3; TCRdb's assignment of TRBD2 cannot be checked, as there is no DNA. The CDR3 runs 17 residues. CDR1 and CDR2 from the germline V gene are SGHAT and FQNNGV. CDR3 sequence reads: CASSLEGTSGGYNPQYF. Filled out from reference TRBV11-2 and TRBJ2-3, the complete variable domain reads EAGVAQSPRYKIIEKRQSVAFWCNPISGHATLYWYQQILGQGPKLLIQFQNNGVVDDSQLPKDRFSAERLKGVDSTLKIQPAKLEDSAVYLCASSLEGTSGGYNPQYFGPGTRLTVL.

The chain combines TRBV18 with TRBJ2-1. In germline, CDR1 is KGHSH, CDR2 LQKENI. The CDR3 contains 13 residues. This CDR3 is CASSLRPDNEQFF.

The chain has TRBV7-3 and TRBJ1-1; TCRdb indicates TRBD1, and absent DNA this call remains unverified. The CDR3 has 15 amino acids. Per the germline V gene, CDR1 is SGHTA and CDR2 is FQGTGA. CDR3: CASSEGQGWNTEAFF.